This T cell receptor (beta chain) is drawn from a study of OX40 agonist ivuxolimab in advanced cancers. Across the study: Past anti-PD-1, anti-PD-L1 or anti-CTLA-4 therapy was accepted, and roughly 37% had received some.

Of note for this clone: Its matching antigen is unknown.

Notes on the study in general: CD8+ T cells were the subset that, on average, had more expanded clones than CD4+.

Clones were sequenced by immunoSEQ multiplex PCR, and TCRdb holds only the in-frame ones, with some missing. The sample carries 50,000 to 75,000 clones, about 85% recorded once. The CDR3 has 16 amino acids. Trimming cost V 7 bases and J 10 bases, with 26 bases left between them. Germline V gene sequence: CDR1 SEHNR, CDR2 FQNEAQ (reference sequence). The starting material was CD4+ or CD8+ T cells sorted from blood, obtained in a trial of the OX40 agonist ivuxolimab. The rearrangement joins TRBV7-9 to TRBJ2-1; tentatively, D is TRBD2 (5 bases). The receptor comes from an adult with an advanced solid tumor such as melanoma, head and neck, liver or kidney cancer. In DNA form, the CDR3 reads TGTGCCAGCATCCGGCTGGGGAGTAGTGCCTCAGGAGAGCAGTTCTTC. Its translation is CASIRLGSSASGEQFF.